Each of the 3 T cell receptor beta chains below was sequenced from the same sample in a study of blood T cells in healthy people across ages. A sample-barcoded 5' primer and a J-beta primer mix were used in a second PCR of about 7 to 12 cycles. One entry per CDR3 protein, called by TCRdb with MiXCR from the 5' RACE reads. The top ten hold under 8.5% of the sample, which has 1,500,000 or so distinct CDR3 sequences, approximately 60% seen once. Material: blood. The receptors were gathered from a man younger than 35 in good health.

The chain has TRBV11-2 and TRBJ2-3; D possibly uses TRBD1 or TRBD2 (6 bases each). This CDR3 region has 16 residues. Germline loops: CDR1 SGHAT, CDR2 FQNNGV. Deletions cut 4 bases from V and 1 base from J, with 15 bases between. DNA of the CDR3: TGTGCCAGCAGCTCCCTAGGGGGGCGCCGCACAGATACGCAGTATTTT. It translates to CASSSLGGRRTDTQYF.

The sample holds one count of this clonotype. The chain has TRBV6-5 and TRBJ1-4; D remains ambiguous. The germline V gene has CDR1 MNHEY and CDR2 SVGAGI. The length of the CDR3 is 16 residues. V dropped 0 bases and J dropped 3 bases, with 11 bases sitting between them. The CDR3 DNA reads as TGTGCCAGCAGTTACTCGAGACGGTTGGCTAATGAAAAACTGTTTTTT. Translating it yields CASSYSRRLANEKLFF.

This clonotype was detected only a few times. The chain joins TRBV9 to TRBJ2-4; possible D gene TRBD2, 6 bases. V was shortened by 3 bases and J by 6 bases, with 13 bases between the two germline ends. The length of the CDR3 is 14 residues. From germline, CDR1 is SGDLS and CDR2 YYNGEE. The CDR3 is CASSATGEGNIQYF. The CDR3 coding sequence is TGTGCCAGCAGCGCCACGGGAGAGGGAAACATTCAGTACTTC.